A single sample gave rise to the 31 T cell receptor beta chains below, sequenced in a study of cytomegalovirus exposure and HLA in healthy donors. With 60 Vbeta and 13 Jbeta primers, the PCR was carried out. The method was immunoSEQ multiplex PCR; TCRdb's version includes in-frame clones alone and lacks a portion of them. Found here are about 170,000 clones, roughly 87% of them singletons; the top ten hold about 1.6%. Sequencing was done on a sample of PBMCs. The receptors were gathered from a girl aged 5 to 17 in good health and CMV-seropositive.

The V call is TRBV4-3, the J call TRBJ2-5; 7 bases line up with TRBD2. The CDR3 covers 15 residues. The germline gives CDR1 LGHNA, CDR2 YSLEER. J gave up 3 bases and V 3 bases, and 7 bases lay outside the gene matches. The CDR3 here is CASSQSGTTEETQYF. CDR3 nucleotides: TGCGCCAGCAGCCAGTCCGGGACTACAGAAGAGACCCAGTACTTC.

The J gene is TRBJ2-7, the V gene TRBV30; D may be TRBD1 (7 bases). The germline gives CDR1 GTSNPN, CDR2 SVGIG (reference sequence). The V and J ends lost 3 bases and 0 bases respectively, with 9 bases between them. The CDR3 runs to 13 residues. The CDR3 sequence: CAWRQGGSYEQYF. CDR3 sequence (DNA): TGTGCCTGGAGGCAGGGGGGCTCCTACGAGCAGTACTTC.

This clone has just a few counts. The V and J genes are TRBV4-3 and TRBJ2-2; the D is unclear. The germline V gene encodes CDR1 LGHNA and CDR2 YSLEER. Trimming took 4 bases from V and 1 from J, leaving 16 bases between them. This CDR3 comprises 17 residues. The CDR3, as DNA: TGCGCCAGCAGCCCCAGTCCGGTGGAGCAGAACACCGGGGAGCTGTTTTTT. This encodes CASSPSPVEQNTGELFF.

J is TRBJ1-1 and V is TRBV5-3, with D unresolved. TRBV5-3 is noted as an ORF with a role that remains uncertain. Between the trimmed V and J ends, which lost 4 bases and 1 base, there was a span of 14 bases. The CDR3 runs 15 residues. The chain's CDR3 is CARSHPLTGNTEAFF. In DNA form, the CDR3 reads TGTGCCAGAAGCCATCCTTTGACGGGGAACACTGAAGCTTTCTTT.

The rearrangement uses TRBV5-1 and TRBJ1-1; D not certain. Germline V gene lookup returns CDR1 SGHRS and CDR2 YFSETQ. The CDR3 has 14 residues. Trimming pared 0 bases from V and 2 bases from J, leaving 8 bases between. The CDR3 sequence is CASSLELSNTEAFF. The CDR3 DNA follows: TGCGCCAGCAGCTTGGAGCTCTCTAACACTGAAGCTTTCTTT.

The chain links TRBV7-2 to TRBJ1-5; 7 nucleotides agree with TRBD1. Germline CDR1 and CDR2: SGHTA and FQGNSA. The CDR3 sequence is 15 residues long. J was trimmed by 4 bases and V by 1 base; bases with no gene match: 4. As DNA, the CDR3 is TGTGCCAGCAGCTTAGAAAGACAGGGAAATCAGCCCCAGCATTTT. Translated: CASSLERQGNQPQHF.

The CDR3 is CASSLGTGDPDTQYF. The CDR3 DNA reads as TGTGCCAGCAGCCTAGGGACAGGAGATCCAGATACGCAGTATTTT. The V and J genes are TRBV5-8 and TRBJ2-3; 8 bases line up with TRBD1. J was trimmed by 4 bases and V by 4 bases; bases with no gene match: 8. Germline V gives CDR1 SGHTS, CDR2 YDEGEE. The CDR3 is 15 residues long.

This clone was counted between two and nine times. The chain employs TRBV10-2 and TRBJ2-3, with 8 bases identical to TRBD2. The germline CDR1 and CDR2 sequences are WSHSY and SAAADI. CDR3 length equals 17 residues. V shed 0 bases and J 6 bases; nucleotides not matched to a gene: 11. The DNA of the CDR3 is TGCGCCAGCAGTGAGTCCGGGAGGGGCAGTTATGGGGATACGCAGTATTTT. It yields the protein CASSESGRGSYGDTQYF.

This chain connects TRBV6-1 to TRBJ2-7, with 8 bases matching TRBD2. With 4 bases clipped from V and 4 bases from J, the junction kept 9 bases outside the gene matches. Germline V gene data show CDR1 as MNHNS and CDR2 as SASEGT. The CDR3 length is 15 residues. Here the CDR3 reads CASSARAGAGYEQYF. In nucleotides, the CDR3 is TGTGCCAGCAGTGCGAGAGCGGGGGCAGGGTACGAGCAGTACTTC.

V gene TRBV27 combines with J gene TRBJ2-3, with 16 bases aligning to TRBD2. The junction had 0 bases not matched to a gene; V was cut back by 6 bases and J by 3 bases. This CDR3 has 15 amino acids. From germline, CDR1 is MNHEY and CDR2 SMNVEV (reference sequence). The CDR3 DNA reads TGTGCCAGCAGGGGACTAGCGGGAGGGACAGATACGCAGTATTTT. It yields the protein CASRGLAGGTDTQYF.

The V gene is TRBV28, the J gene TRBJ2-1, with 12 bases aligning to TRBD2. The V and J ends lost 4 bases and 7 bases, in that order; junction bases with no gene match: 8. Germline V gives CDR1 MDHEN, CDR2 SYDVKM. The CDR3 totals 16 residues. This chain's CDR3 is CASSSPPGLAGNEQFF. As DNA, the CDR3 is TGTGCCAGCAGTTCCCCCCCCGGACTAGCGGGAAATGAGCAGTTCTTC. Full variable domain (remainder filled in from reference TRBV28 and TRBJ2-1): DVKVTQSSRYLVKRTGEKVFLECVQDMDHENMFWYRQDPGLGLRLIYFSYDVKMKEKGDIPEGYSVSREKKERFSLILESASTNQTSMYLCASSSPPGLAGNEQFFGPGTRLTVL.

The chain uses TRBV9 and TRBJ2-3, with 8 bases lining up with TRBD2. The J segment lost 4 bases and the V segment lost 0 bases, leaving 10 bases of the junction unmatched. The CDR3 is 17 residues long. Germline CDR1 SGDLS, CDR2 YYNGEE. DNA of the CDR3: TGTGCCAGCAGCGTAGATGGTGTTAGCGGGAACGCAGATACGCAGTATTTT. Encoded protein: CASSVDGVSGNADTQYF.

The V and J genes are TRBV25-1 and TRBJ2-1, with 10 nucleotides matching TRBD1. Germline CDR1 reads MGHDK; CDR2 reads SYGVNS. The ends lost 6 bases at V and 9 bases at J; junction bases unmatched: 8. This CDR3 is 14 amino acids long. Written as DNA, the CDR3 is TGTGCCAGCAGGGGGGGACAGGGGTCGATTGAGCAGTTCTTC. Its translation is CASRGGQGSIEQFF.

This chain connects TRBV6-1 to TRBJ1-1, with a weak D call TRBD1 (6 bases). The CDR3 loop spans 14 amino acids. From germline, CDR1 is MNHNS and CDR2 SASEGT. V lost 1 base and J 5 bases, leaving 11 bases between the germline ends. This chain's CDR3 is CASSEGTGLTEAFF. The CDR3 DNA follows: TGTGCCAGCAGTGAAGGAACAGGGTTGACTGAAGCTTTCTTT.

The chain is built from TRBV19 and TRBJ2-3, with D tentatively TRBD1 (6 bases). Looked up from germline, CDR1 is LNHDA and CDR2 is SQIVND (reference sequence). The CDR3 length is 14 residues. Trimming pared 8 bases from V and 5 bases from J, leaving 17 bases between. CDR3 DNA: TGTGCCAGTGCCGAGGACAGCCTTTTAGATACGCAGTATTTT. Protein: CASAEDSLLDTQYF.

The gene calls are TRBV27 and TRBJ2-7, with TRBD2 matching 11 bases. V trimming: 7 bases; J trimming: 6 bases; junction bases outside the gene matches: 20. This CDR3 region has 18 residues. Germline CDR1 is MNHEY and CDR2 is SMNVEV (reference sequence). The CDR3 coding sequence is TGTGCCAGCACCCCCAGCCGACTAGCGGGGCCCCTCTGGAGCGAGCAGTACTTC. Protein sequence: CASTPSRLAGPLWSEQYF.

This CDR3 is CASSFYAGASRSNEQFF. CDR3 DNA: TGCGCCAGCAGCTTCTATGCGGGGGCTAGCCGCTCCAATGAGCAGTTCTTC. The rearrangement links TRBV5-1 to TRBJ2-1, with a possible D match to TRBD2 (7 bases). In germline, CDR1 is SGHRS, CDR2 YFSETQ. This CDR3 comprises 17 residues. V lost 2 bases and J lost 6, with 21 bases in between.

This chain links TRBV7-2 with TRBJ2-3; no firm D call. This CDR3 has 14 amino acids. The V end lost 2 bases, the J end lost 0 bases, and 6 bases lay between the germline ends. Looked up from germline, CDR1 is SGHTA and CDR2 is FQGNSA. CDR3 bases: TGTGCCAGCAGCTTATCCCCTAGCACAGATACGCAGTATTTT. The encoded protein is CASSLSPSTDTQYF.

Note on this clone: This same CDR3 is encoded by further DNA sequences in the sample. This rearrangement joins TRBV5-1 to TRBJ1-3; 7 nucleotides agree with TRBD1. Trimming at V came to 0 bases and at J to 4 bases, leaving 4 bases not matched to a gene. Germline V gene sequence: CDR1 SGHRS, CDR2 YFSETQ. The CDR3 runs to 15 residues. This CDR3 reads CASSLDRGPGNTIYF. The DNA for the CDR3 is TGCGCCAGCAGCTTGGACAGGGGCCCAGGAAACACCATATATTTT.

Here the CDR3 reads CASSFERSNQPQHF. The CDR3, as DNA: TGTGCCAGCTCCTTTGAGCGGAGCAATCAGCCCCAGCATTTT. The V call is TRBV18, the J call TRBJ1-5; D unresolved. Germline V gene lookup returns CDR1 KGHSH and CDR2 LQKENI. The ends were cut back, 6 bases at V and 1 base at J, with 10 bases in the middle. This CDR3 region has 14 residues.

V usage is TRBV5-1 and J usage is TRBJ2-7, with 12 nucleotides matching TRBD2. CDR1 and CDR2 from the germline V gene are SGHRS and YFSETQ. This CDR3 is built from 14 residues. The ends lost 3 bases at V and 6 bases at J; junction bases unmatched: 4. CDR3 loop: CASSSTSGRSEQYF. In DNA form, the CDR3 reads TGCGCCAGCAGCTCGACTAGCGGGAGATCCGAGCAGTACTTC.

This chain links TRBV28 with TRBJ2-5; 12 nucleotides agree with TRBD2. CDR1 and CDR2 (germline): MDHEN, SYDVKM. The V segment lost 4 bases and the J segment 2 bases; nucleotides outside the gene matches: 5. The CDR3 runs 16 residues. CDR3 in amino acids: CASSSRTSGDQETQYF. The CDR3 DNA reads TGTGCCAGCAGTTCCCGGACTAGCGGGGATCAAGAGACCCAGTACTTC. Supplemented by reference TRBV28 and TRBJ2-5, the full variable domain reads DVKVTQSSRYLVKRTGEKVFLECVQDMDHENMFWYRQDPGLGLRLIYFSYDVKMKEKGDIPEGYSVSREKKERFSLILESASTNQTSMYLCASSSRTSGDQETQYFGPGTRLLVL.

This clone was seen a single time. The chain combines TRBV5-4 with TRBJ2-3; 12 nucleotides align to TRBD2. CDR1 SGHNT and CDR2 YYREEE come from the germline V gene (reference sequence). V lost 6 bases, J lost 5 bases, and 10 bases stayed unmatched. CDR3 length: 16 residues. The CDR3 sequence: CASIDLAGGTQDTQYF. Here the CDR3 DNA reads TGTGCCAGCATCGATCTAGCGGGGGGGACTCAAGATACGCAGTATTTT.

This clone was detected once. This rearrangement joins TRBV5-1 to TRBJ1-2, with D uncertain. CDR1 is SGHRS and CDR2 is YFSETQ in the germline V gene. Deletions cut 7 bases from V and 7 bases from J, with 23 bases between. There are 15 residues in the CDR3. This chain's CDR3 is CASQIGPAEAPGYTF. The CDR3 DNA is TGCGCCAGCCAGATTGGCCCAGCGGAGGCTCCTGGCTACACCTTC.

The chain uses TRBV9 and TRBJ1-4; D is uncertain. This CDR3 region has 12 residues. The V end lost 4 bases, the J end lost 8 bases, and 9 bases lay between the germline ends. CDR1 is SGDLS, CDR2 YYNGEE, per germline. The CDR3 loop reads CASSSEEEKLFF. CDR3 DNA sequence: TGTGCCAGCAGCTCTGAAGAGGAAAAACTGTTTTTT.

This chain connects TRBV11-3 to TRBJ2-1, with a weak D call TRBD2 (7 bases). Trimming shortened V by 2 bases and J by 0 bases, and 20 bases separated the two germline ends. The CDR3 covers 19 residues. Germline CDR1 and CDR2: SGHNT and YENEEA. The CDR3 loop is CASSLRGGDWGNSYNEQFF. The CDR3 DNA reads as TGTGCCAGCAGCTTAAGGGGGGGCGACTGGGGTAACTCCTACAATGAGCAGTTCTTC. Using reference TRBV11-3 and TRBJ2-1 for the parts outside the CDR3, the full variable domain is EAGVVQSPRYKIIEKKQPVAFWCNPISGHNTLYWYLQNLGQGPELLIRYENEEAVDDSQLPKDRFSAERLKGVDSTLKIQPAELGDSAVYLCASSLRGGDWGNSYNEQFFGPGTRLTVL.

The chain links TRBV13 to TRBJ2-7; weak D call: TRBD2 (7 bases). V gave up 1 base and J gave up 2 bases, with 15 bases separating them. Germline CDR1 PRHDT, CDR2 FYEKMQ (reference sequence). This CDR3 has 16 amino acids. CDR3 bases: TGTGCCAGCAGCTTAGCCGTTCGGGGGGCCCCCTACGAGCAGTACTTC. Residues: CASSLAVRGAPYEQYF.

This clone was observed once. The chain uses TRBV10-3 and TRBJ1-2; D is possibly TRBD1 (5 bases). CDR1 is ENHRY, CDR2 SYGVKD, per germline. The ends were cut back, 11 bases at V and 3 bases at J, with 22 bases in the middle. The CDR3 extends over 15 amino acids. The CDR3 DNA is TGTGCCTCGACAGAGTCGGGTCAGACCGACTATGGCTACACCTTC. Translation gives CASTESGQTDYGYTF.

J is TRBJ2-1 and V is TRBV28; D unresolved. The V end lost 3 bases, the J end lost 4 bases, and 13 bases lay between the germline ends. Germline assignment: CDR1 MDHEN and CDR2 SYDVKM. CDR3 length: 15 amino acids. The CDR3 sequence: CASSLATSVYNEQFF. DNA of the CDR3: TGTGCCAGCAGTTTGGCAACCAGCGTATACAATGAGCAGTTCTTC. The full variable domain, with the rest looked up from reference TRBV28 and TRBJ2-1, is DVKVTQSSRYLVKRTGEKVFLECVQDMDHENMFWYRQDPGLGLRLIYFSYDVKMKEKGDIPEGYSVSREKKERFSLILESASTNQTSMYLCASSLATSVYNEQFFGPGTRLTVL.

Only one count was recorded for this clone. The genes are TRBV23-1 and TRBJ2-5; 9 positions match TRBD1. TRBV23-1 is marked as an open reading frame, function uncertain. Unmatched junction bases numbered 8, after V lost 6 bases and J lost 3 bases. This CDR3 spans 15 amino acids. CDR3 sequence (DNA): TGCGCCAGCAGATTCTGGGGACAGGGAGAAGAGACCCAGTACTTC. This gives the protein CASRFWGQGEETQYF.

V usage is TRBV6-6 and J usage is TRBJ2-7, with a tentative D call TRBD1 (6 bases). Germline CDR1 MNHNY, CDR2 SVGAGI (reference sequence). V was shortened by 1 base and J by 3 bases, with 13 bases between the two germline ends. The CDR3 length is 15 residues. DNA of the CDR3: TGTGCCAGCAGTTACTTAAGGGGGACCAACTACGAGCAGTACTTC. This encodes CASSYLRGTNYEQYF.